This T cell receptor (beta chain) was captured by sequencing in a study of graft-versus-host responses after intestinal transplantation. On the study more broadly: Each recipient received anti-thymocyte globulin induction, then tacrolimus and steroids for around three years. Whole-study findings and limits: Early post-transplant falls in HvG clones accompanied the peak levels of circulating GvH clones. Patients who carried graft-donor T cell macrochimerism also had high graft-versus-host to host-versus-graft clonal ratios in their allografts. The recipient marrow held GvH clones, and some of them showed up first in ileum or blood.

With respect to this clone: Its target is unknown.

The CDR3 spans 15 residues. J was trimmed by 7 bases and V by 5 bases; bases with no gene match: 9. Looked up from germline, CDR1 is MNHNY and CDR2 is SVGAGI (reference sequence). Only in-frame clones appear in the TCRdb table, and some are missing; sequencing was by immunoSEQ multiplex PCR. Here the sample spans under 90,000 clones, around 93% being singletons. This TCR was sampled from a human donor who was the organ donor for an intestinal transplant. The J gene is TRBJ2-1, the V gene TRBV6-6; TRBD2 agrees at 9 bases. Sequencing was performed on unstimulated CD4+ T cells sorted from spleen or lymph node cells, taken before transplant. DNA for the CDR3: TGTGCCAGCAGTCGGAGGCGGGAGGGGGGGAATGAGCAGTTCTTC. As protein: CASSRRREGGNEQFF.